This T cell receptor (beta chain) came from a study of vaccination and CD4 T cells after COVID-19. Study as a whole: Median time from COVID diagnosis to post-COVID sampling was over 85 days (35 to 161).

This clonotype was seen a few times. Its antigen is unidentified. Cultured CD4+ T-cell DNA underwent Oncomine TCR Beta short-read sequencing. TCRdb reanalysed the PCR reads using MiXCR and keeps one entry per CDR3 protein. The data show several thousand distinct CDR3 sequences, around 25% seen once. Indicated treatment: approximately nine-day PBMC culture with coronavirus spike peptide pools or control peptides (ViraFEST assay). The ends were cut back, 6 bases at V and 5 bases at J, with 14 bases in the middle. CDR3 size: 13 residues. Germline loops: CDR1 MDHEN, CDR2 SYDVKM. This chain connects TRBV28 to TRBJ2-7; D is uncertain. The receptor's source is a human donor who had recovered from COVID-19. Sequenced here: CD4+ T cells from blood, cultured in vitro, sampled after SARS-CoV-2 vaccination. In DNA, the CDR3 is TGTGCCAGCAGGGCAACGGTCGACGACGAGCAGTACTTC. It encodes CASRATVDDEQYF.